The 7 T cell receptor beta chains presented below share a single source sample, sequenced in a study of OX40 agonist ivuxolimab in advanced cancers. Sequencing used immunoSEQ multiplex PCR; TCRdb keeps in-frame clones, though not all of them. The data hold 60,000 to 75,000 clones, with roughly 89% observed a single time. This specimen was CD4+ or CD8+ T cells sorted from blood, taken in a trial of the OX40 agonist ivuxolimab. The source of these receptors is an adult with an advanced solid tumor such as melanoma, head and neck, liver or kidney cancer.

V usage is TRBV9 and J usage is TRBJ2-1, with D possibly being TRBD2 (5 bases). V was clipped by 7 bases and J by 7 bases, with 15 bases between them. The CDR3 covers 13 residues. Germline V lookup: CDR1 SGDLS, CDR2 YYNGEE. CDR3 in amino acids: CASRGPARNEQFF. The CDR3 DNA follows: TGTGCCAGCCGAGGGCCAGCTAGGAATGAGCAGTTCTTC. The full variable domain, with the rest looked up from reference TRBV9 and TRBJ2-1, is DSGVTQTPKHLITATGQRVTLRCSPRSGDLSVYWYQQSLDQGLQFLIQYYNGEERAKGNILERFSAQQFPDLHSELNLSSLELGDSALYFCASRGPARNEQFFGPGTRLTVL.

This chain uses TRBV4-1 with TRBJ2-2; possibly TRBD1 or TRBD2 for D (5 bases each). This CDR3 is 17 amino acids long. The V gene lost 6 bases and the J gene lost 0 bases, with 17 bases spanning the gap. CDR1 is MGHRA, CDR2 YSYEKL, per germline. The CDR3 DNA sequence: TGCGCCAGCAGTCGGGACCCAAGGAAAGCGAACACCGGGGAGCTGTTTTTT. This sequence encodes CASSRDPRKANTGELFF.

This clone has a handful of counts. The chain is built from TRBV2 and TRBJ2-5; 12 bases are a match to TRBD2. The germline V gene has CDR1 SNHLY and CDR2 FYNNEI. V shed 7 bases, J shed 3 bases, and the junction held 6 bases outside the gene matches. CDR3 size: 15 residues. The CDR3 loop reads CASTPTSGRKETQYF. In DNA form, the CDR3 reads TGTGCCAGCACCCCGACTAGCGGGAGAAAAGAGACCCAGTACTTC.

The V gene is TRBV9, the J gene TRBJ2-7, with D maybe TRBD2 (5 bases). There are 14 residues in the CDR3. Germline V CDR1 and CDR2: SGDLS, YYNGEE. V was shortened by 0 bases and J by 7 bases, with 14 bases between the two germline ends. The CDR3 bases are TGTGCCAGCAGCGTAGGAATGGCCCCGGGGGAGCAGTACTTC. Protein sequence: CASSVGMAPGEQYF.

This rearrangement joins TRBV5-4 to TRBJ2-3, with TRBD2 matching 12 bases. The CDR3 runs to 14 residues. Unmatched junction bases numbered 8, after V lost 2 bases and J lost 13 bases. Germline V gene data show CDR1 as SGHNT and CDR2 as YYREEE (reference sequence). DNA of the CDR3: TGTGCCAGCAGCTTTAAAGAGACTAGCGGGAGAAAGTATTTT. Protein: CASSFKETSGRKYF.

This chain uses TRBV6-1 with TRBJ1-1, with D maybe TRBD1 (6 bases). Germline V lookup: CDR1 MNHNS, CDR2 SASEGT. V was clipped by 8 bases and J by 0 bases, with 10 bases between them. The CDR3 has 13 amino acids. As DNA, the CDR3 is TGTGCCAGCTGTCAGGGGATGAACACTGAAGCTTTCTTT. Amino acid sequence: CASCQGMNTEAFF.

The chain employs TRBV6-1 and TRBJ1-5; 7 bases match TRBD1. The CDR3 is made up of 15 amino acids. Trimming cost V 3 bases and J 7 bases; bases outside gene matches: 9. Germline CDR1 is MNHNS and CDR2 is SASEGT. CDR3 protein: CASSEAGGYGQPQHF. In DNA form, the CDR3 reads TGTGCCAGCAGTGAGGCAGGGGGATACGGGCAGCCCCAGCATTTT.